A selection of T cell receptor beta chains follows, all from one sample in a study of cytomegalovirus exposure and HLA in healthy donors. Profiled with immunoSEQ multiplex PCR; TCRdb holds only in-frame clones, not every one. The data hold about 140,000 clones, with around 80% observed a single time. Source material: PBMCs. All receptors derive from a man between 18 and 35 years old in good health and CMV-seropositive. Each CDR3 is given with its conserved first and last residue. The D gene is left open where the match is weak. Size is omitted from some rows. Given values are once, few, many or a class for expanded clones.

>NA|TRBJ2-1|NA|TRBV5-4
CASSLGEVNEQFF
TGTGCCAGCAGCTTGGGAGAAGTCAATGAGCAGTTCTTC
>TRBD1|TRBJ1-2|NA|TRBV4-2
CASSQDLEDRGRGPGYTF
TGTGCCAGCAGCCAAGATCTTGAGGACAGGGGACGCGGGCCCGGCTACACCTTC
>NA|TRBJ2-1|NA|TRBV19
CASSIGRRGDGGEQFF
TGTGCCAGTAGTATAGGTCGGAGGGGCGACGGGGGTGAGCAGTTCTTC
>TRBD1|TRBJ2-3|once|TRBV19
CASNTGVLGDTQYF
TGTGCCAGTAACACAGGGGTTCTTGGAGATACGCAGTATTTT
>TRBD1|TRBJ1-2|NA|TRBV29-1
CSVEDRIYGYTF
TGCAGCGTTGAGGACAGGATTTATGGCTACACCTTC
>TRBD1|TRBJ2-1|NA|TRBV5-1
CASSLWDRGKDDNEQFF
TGCGCCAGCAGCTTGTGGGACAGGGGGAAAGACGACAATGAGCAGTTCTTC
>NA|TRBJ2-2|NA|TRBV7-6
CASSLGEVTGELFF
TGTGCCAGCAGCTTAGGAGAGGTCACCGGGGAGCTGTTTTTT
>TRBD2|TRBJ2-5|once|TRBV9
CASSVEGLAGMETQYF
TGTGCCAGCAGCGTAGAGGGACTAGCGGGAATGGAGACCCAGTACTTC
>TRBD1|TRBJ2-7|NA|TRBV5-6
CASASGTAYEQYF
TGTGCCAGCGCATCAGGGACAGCCTACGAGCAGTACTTC
>NA|TRBJ2-7|NA|TRBV19
CASSPVSGLYEQYF
TGTGCCAGTAGCCCAGTGAGCGGGCTCTACGAGCAGTACTTC
>TRBD1|TRBJ1-2|NA|TRBV5-4
CASSPGQGYNYGYTF
TGTGCCAGCAGCCCCGGACAGGGATATAACTATGGCTACACCTTC
>TRBD2|TRBJ2-3|NA|TRBV9
CASSRSGRPDTQYF
TGTGCCAGCAGCAGAAGCGGGAGGCCGGATACGCAGTATTTT
>TRBD2|TRBJ2-1|NA|TRBV27
CASSSEAGRTYNEQFF
TGTGCCAGCAGTTCGGAAGCGGGACGGACCTACAATGAGCAGTTCTTC
>TRBD2|TRBJ2-3|NA|TRBV5-1
CASAVSGRTDTQYF
TGCGCCAGCGCCGTTAGCGGGCGCACAGATACGCAGTATTTT
>TRBD2|TRBJ2-3|NA|TRBV6-5
CVSSSPLAGVIDTQYF
TGTGTCAGCAGTTCCCCCCTAGCGGGAGTGATAGATACGCAGTATTTT
>TRBD1|TRBJ1-5|NA|TRBV28
CASSSIPPDRGPQPQHF
TGTGCCAGCAGCTCCATCCCCCCGGACAGGGGGCCTCAGCCCCAGCATTTT
>TRBD1|TRBJ2-3|NA|TRBV4-1
CASSQPGQGILDTQYF
TGCGCCAGCAGCCAACCGGGACAGGGGATTTTGGATACGCAGTATTTT
>TRBD1|TRBJ1-4|NA|TRBV5-1
CASSAEQGEGEKLFF
TGCGCCAGCAGCGCCGAACAGGGGGAAGGAGAAAAACTGTTTTTT
>NA|TRBJ2-7|NA|TRBV28
CASSPQGLSYEQYF
TGTGCCAGCAGTCCCCAGGGCCTCTCCTACGAGCAGTACTTC
>TRBD1|TRBJ2-1|many|TRBV6-6
CASTSKRTGGGDEQFF
TGTGCCAGCACCTCTAAAAGGACAGGCGGTGGTGATGAGCAGTTCTTC
>NA|TRBJ2-6|NA|TRBV19
CASSIDTGRKANVLTF
TGTGCCAGTAGTATAGATACAGGGAGAAAAGCCAACGTCCTGACTTTC
>TRBD1|TRBJ2-1|few|TRBV27
CASSLVQGPYNEQFF
TGTGCCAGCAGTTTAGTACAGGGGCCCTACAATGAGCAGTTCTTC
>TRBD1|TRBJ1-2|NA|TRBV27
CASRNQGGGNYGYTF
TGTGCCAGCAGGAACCAGGGGGGTGGGAACTATGGCTACACCTTC
>NA|TRBJ1-5|few|TRBV19
CASSSGTIYQPQHF
TGTGCCAGTAGCTCCGGGACAATCTATCAGCCCCAGCATTTT
>NA|TRBJ2-3|NA|TRBV11-2
CASSLQAGASTDTQYF
TGTGCCAGCAGCTTACAGGCAGGGGCCAGCACAGATACGCAGTATTTT
>TRBD1|TRBJ2-7|NA|TRBV29-1
CSARDRGVEQYF
TGCAGCGCCCGGGACAGGGGGGTCGAGCAGTACTTC
>NA|TRBJ1-5|NA|TRBV6-1
CASFGGDQPQHF
TGTGCCAGCTTTGGGGGGGATCAGCCCCAGCATTTT
>NA|TRBJ2-7|NA|TRBV6-5
CASSPGTHTYEQYF
TGTGCCAGCAGTCCCGGGACACATACGTACGAGCAGTACTTC
>NA|TRBJ1-1|NA|TRBV4-1
CASSPQDVREGTEAFF
TGCGCCAGCAGCCCACAAGATGTAAGGGAGGGCACTGAAGCTTTCTTT
>NA|TRBJ1-2|once|TRBV27
CATFSPGGNYGYTF
TGTGCCACCTTTTCACCAGGAGGTAACTATGGCTACACCTTC
>NA|TRBJ2-1|few|TRBV5-1
CASSLTDEQFF
TGCGCCAGCAGCTTGACAGATGAGCAGTTCTTC
>NA|TRBJ2-2|NA|TRBV7-9
CASSLGGTPTNTGELFF
TGTGCCAGCAGCTTAGGGGGCACCCCTACGAACACCGGGGAGCTGTTTTTT
>NA|TRBJ2-3|NA|TRBV6-5
CASSYQPRIADTQYF
TGTGCCAGCAGTTACCAACCCAGGATCGCAGATACGCAGTATTTT
>TRBD2|TRBJ2-5|NA|TRBV6-1
CASSDFGLAQETQYF
TGTGCCAGCAGTGACTTTGGACTAGCCCAAGAGACCCAGTACTTC
>TRBD2|TRBJ2-1|once|TRBV11-3
CASSLGRLAGGVEQFF
TGTGCCAGCAGCTTAGGAAGACTAGCGGGAGGGGTCGAGCAGTTCTTC
>NA|TRBJ2-1|NA|TRBV7-9
CASSPSEGYNEQFF
TGTGCCAGCAGCCCCAGCGAGGGCTACAATGAGCAGTTCTTC
>NA|TRBJ2-3|NA|TRBV9
CASSVGGIEPADTQYF
TGTGCCAGCAGCGTAGGAGGCATTGAACCGGCAGATACGCAGTATTTT
>NA|TRBJ2-7|NA|TRBV23-1
CASSHVELTYEQYF
TGCGCCAGCAGTCACGTTGAACTTACCTACGAGCAGTACTTC
>TRBD1|TRBJ2-7|NA|TRBV25-1
CASSDPAGTGLSDEQYF
TGTGCCAGCAGTGACCCCGCGGGGACAGGGCTCTCGGACGAGCAGTACTTC
>TRBD1|TRBJ1-1|NA|TRBV10-3
CAISESRLGQGRDEAFF
TGTGCCATCAGTGAGTCGCGCCTTGGACAGGGAAGGGATGAAGCTTTCTTT
>NA|TRBJ1-2|NA|TRBV7-9
CASSLEEGIGGYTF
TGTGCCAGCAGCTTGGAGGAGGGAATAGGCGGCTACACCTTC
>TRBD2|TRBJ2-7|NA|TRBV7-9
CASSSWEREGEQYF
TGTGCCAGCAGCTCGTGGGAGCGGGAGGGCGAGCAGTACTTC
>TRBD1|TRBJ1-2|NA|TRBV19
CASQKDRGGNGYTF
TGTGCCAGCCAGAAGGACAGGGGAGGGAATGGCTACACCTTC
>NA|TRBJ2-5|NA|TRBV29-1
CSVGQGWGETQYF
TGCAGCGTTGGGCAGGGTTGGGGAGAGACCCAGTACTTC
>TRBD2|TRBJ2-2|NA|TRBV14
CASSQEAASGREGELFF
TGTGCCAGCAGCCAAGAGGCGGCTAGCGGGAGGGAAGGGGAGCTGTTTTTT
>TRBD1|TRBJ1-2|few|TRBV5-1
CASTGQGGRIGYTF
TGCGCCAGCACTGGACAGGGCGGGAGAATTGGCTACACCTTC